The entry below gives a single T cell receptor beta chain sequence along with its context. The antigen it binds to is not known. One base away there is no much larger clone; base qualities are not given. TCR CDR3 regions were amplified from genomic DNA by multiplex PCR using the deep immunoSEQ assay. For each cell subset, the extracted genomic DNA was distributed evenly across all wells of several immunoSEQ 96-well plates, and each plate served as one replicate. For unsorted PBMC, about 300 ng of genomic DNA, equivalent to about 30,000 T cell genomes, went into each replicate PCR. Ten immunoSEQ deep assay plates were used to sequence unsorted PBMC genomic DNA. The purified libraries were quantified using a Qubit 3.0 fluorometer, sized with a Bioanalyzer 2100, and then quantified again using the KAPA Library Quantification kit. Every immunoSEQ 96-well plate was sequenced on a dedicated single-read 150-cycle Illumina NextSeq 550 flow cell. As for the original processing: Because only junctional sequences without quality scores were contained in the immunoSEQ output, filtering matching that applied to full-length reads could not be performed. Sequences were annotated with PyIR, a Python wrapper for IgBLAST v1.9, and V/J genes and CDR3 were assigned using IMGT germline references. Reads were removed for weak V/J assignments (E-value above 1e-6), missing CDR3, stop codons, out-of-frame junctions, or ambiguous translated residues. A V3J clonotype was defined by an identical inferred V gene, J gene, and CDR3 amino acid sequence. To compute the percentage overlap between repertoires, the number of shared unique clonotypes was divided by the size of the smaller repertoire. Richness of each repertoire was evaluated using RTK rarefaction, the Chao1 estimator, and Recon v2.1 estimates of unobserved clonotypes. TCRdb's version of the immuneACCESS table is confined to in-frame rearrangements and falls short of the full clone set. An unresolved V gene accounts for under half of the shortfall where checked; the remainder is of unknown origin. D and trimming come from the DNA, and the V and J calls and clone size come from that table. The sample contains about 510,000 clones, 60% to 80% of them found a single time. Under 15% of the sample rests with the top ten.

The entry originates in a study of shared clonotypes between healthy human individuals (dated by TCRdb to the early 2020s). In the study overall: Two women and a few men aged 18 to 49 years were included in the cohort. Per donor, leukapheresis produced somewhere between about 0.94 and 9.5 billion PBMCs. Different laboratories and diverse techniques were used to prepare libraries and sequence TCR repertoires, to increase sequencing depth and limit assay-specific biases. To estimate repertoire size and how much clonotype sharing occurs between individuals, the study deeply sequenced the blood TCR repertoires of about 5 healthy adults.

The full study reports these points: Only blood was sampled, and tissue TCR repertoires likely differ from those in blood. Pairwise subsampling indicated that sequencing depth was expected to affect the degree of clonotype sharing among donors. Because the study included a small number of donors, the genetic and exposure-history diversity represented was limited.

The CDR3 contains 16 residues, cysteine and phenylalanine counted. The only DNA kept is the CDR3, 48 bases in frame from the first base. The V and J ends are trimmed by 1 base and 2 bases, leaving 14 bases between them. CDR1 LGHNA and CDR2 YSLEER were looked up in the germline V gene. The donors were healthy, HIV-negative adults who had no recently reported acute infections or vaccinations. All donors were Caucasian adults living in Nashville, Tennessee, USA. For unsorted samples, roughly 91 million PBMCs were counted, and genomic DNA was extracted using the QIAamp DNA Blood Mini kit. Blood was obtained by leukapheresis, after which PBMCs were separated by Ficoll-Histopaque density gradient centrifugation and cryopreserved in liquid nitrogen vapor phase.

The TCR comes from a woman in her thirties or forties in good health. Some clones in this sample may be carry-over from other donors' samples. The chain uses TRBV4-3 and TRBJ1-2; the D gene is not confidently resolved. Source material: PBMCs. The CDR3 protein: CASSQGVGRGNYGYTF. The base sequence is TGCGCCAGCAGCCAAGGGGTGGGCCGTGGAAACTATGGCTACACCTTC.